This T cell receptor beta chain was profiled in a study of graft-versus-host responses after intestinal transplantation. Study background: Each of the recipients got a multivisceral, liver-intestinal, or isolated intestinal transplant. Anti-thymocyte globulin served as induction for all recipients, who then took tacrolimus and steroids for about three years.

Clones were read by immunoSEQ multiplex PCR, and TCRdb kept only the in-frame ones, dropping some. The sample has around 71,000 clones; roughly 92% are singletons. Germline V CDR1 and CDR2: MRHNA, SNTAGT. The CDR3 runs 14 residues. The V and J ends lost 7 bases and 4 bases respectively, with 16 bases between them. This material consisted of bone marrow, taken 700 to 750 days after intestinal transplantation. This clonotype originated in a human patient who received an intestinal transplant, so some T cells may come from the graft donor. The chain joins TRBV6-4 to TRBJ1-2; D call uncertain. CDR3 in amino acids: CASTRTPGGYGYTF. The CDR3, as DNA: TGTGCCAGCACACGGACTCCGGGCGGCTATGGCTACACCTTC.